These 5 T cell receptor beta chains came from one sample sequenced in a study of T cells in Graves' hyperthyroidism and ophthalmopathy. Using RNA transcripts as the source, TCR beta CDR3 regions were amplified. When the TCR CDR3 underwent first-round RT-PCR, the HTBI primer set was used. TCRdb re-derived calls from the multiplex PCR reads in MiXCR, one entry per CDR3 protein. The sample comprises 270,000 or so distinct CDR3 sequences, around 25% of which are singletons, and about 30% rests with the top ten. Sample: blood. Receptors were obtained from a man between 40 and 49 years old with Graves' hyperthyroidism that later progressed to Graves' ophthalmopathy.

V gene TRBV6-2 or TRBV6-3 combines with J gene TRBJ2-7; the match to TRBD1 covers 8 bases. This CDR3 spans 12 amino acids. The germline gives CDR1 MNHEY, CDR2 SVGEGT. The junction had 7 bases not matched to a gene; V was cut back by 11 bases and J by 4 bases. The CDR3 sequence: CALGQGGYEQYF. The CDR3 region has the DNA TGTGCCCTAGGACAGGGTGGATACGAGCAGTACTTC.

The chain is built from TRBV15 and TRBJ2-5, with 12 nucleotides matching TRBD2. Per the germline V gene, CDR1 is LNHNV and CDR2 is YYDKDF (reference sequence). The CDR3 length is 20 residues. V shed 3 bases, J shed 0 bases, and the junction held 14 bases outside the gene matches. The CDR3 DNA follows: TGTGCCACCAGCAGCGTGAACACCGGGACTAGCGGGCAGTACCAAGAGACCCAGTACTTC. It specifies CATSSVNTGTSGQYQETQYF.

This clonotype appeared many times. The V call is TRBV19, the J call TRBJ1-2; D gene uncertain. The length of the CDR3 is 12 residues. Germline lookup yields CDR1 LNHDA and CDR2 SQIVND (reference sequence). Trimming took off 4 bases at V and 4 bases at J, with 7 bases between the two ends. The CDR3 nucleotides are TGTGCCAGTAGTAGGACGTCCTATGGCTACACCTTC. It codes for CASSRTSYGYTF. Variable domain in full (rest from reference TRBV19 and TRBJ1-2): DGGITQSPKYLFRKEGQNVTLSCEQNLNHDAMYWYRQDPGQGLRLIYYSQIVNDFQKGDIAEGYSVSREKKESFPLTVTSAQKNPTAFYLCASSRTSYGYTFGSGTRLTVV.

The sample holds many counts of this clonotype. This chain connects TRBV5-1 to TRBJ2-7; 7 bases align to TRBD1. This CDR3 region has 16 residues. The trim removed 3 bases at V and 4 bases at J, leaving 13 bases unmatched. Germline V gene sequence: CDR1 SGHRS, CDR2 YFSETQ. CDR3 DNA: TGCGCCAGCAGCTACCGGGACAGCCCCGCGGATTACGAGCAGTACTTC. Amino acids: CASSYRDSPADYEQYF.

This clonotype appeared once. The chain combines TRBV6-5 with TRBJ2-2, with D unclear. V was shortened by 3 bases and J by 5 bases, with 10 bases between the two germline ends. Germline CDR1 is MNHEY and CDR2 is SVGAGI. This CDR3 is built from 14 residues. The CDR3 coding sequence is TGTGCCAGCAGTTATCTCTCTGGGACCGGGGAGCTGTTTTTT. It encodes CASSYLSGTGELFF.